One and the same sample provided the 3 T cell receptor beta chains below, sequenced in a study of control samples from healthy donors and cancer patients. TCRdb's table, derived via immunoSEQ multiplex PCR, lists solely in-frame clones and lacks some. Found here are 170,000 or so clones, approximately 96% of them singletons; the top ten hold more than 8%. Material for sequencing was blood. The receptors were sampled from a woman aged 40 to 55 in good health.

As for this clone: One end of the junction fails to match germline, which may point to a read error. This chain connects TRBV6-5 to TRBJ2-2; D gene ambiguous. Germline V gene sequence: CDR1 MNHEY, CDR2 SVGAGI. This CDR3 has 13 amino acids. CDR3 sequence: CLVAKSARGELFF. The CDR3 DNA follows: TGCCTAGTAGCAAAATCGGCGCGCGGGGAGCTGTTTTTT.

The rearrangement joins TRBV6-2 or TRBV6-3 to TRBJ1-1, with 8 positions matching TRBD1. This CDR3 comprises 14 residues. V gave up 7 bases and J gave up 5 bases; unmatched junction bases: 9. CDR1 is MNHEY, CDR2 SVGEGT, per germline. DNA of the CDR3: TGTGCCAGCATCCCCCGGGACAGGAAAACTGAAGCTTTCTTT. This translates into CASIPRDRKTEAFF.

The chain combines TRBV7-2 with TRBJ2-5; D is unresolved. The CDR3 runs to 13 residues. Trimming left V 5 bases short and J 0 bases short, with 7 bases between. Germline values: CDR1 SGHTA, CDR2 FQGNSA. CDR3 sequence: CASSRRYQETQYF. As DNA, the CDR3 is TGTGCCAGCAGCCGACGGTACCAAGAGACCCAGTACTTC.